This TCR beta chain is drawn from a study of blood T cells in healthy people across ages. In the study overall: The capture of about one barcoded beta molecule per two T cells was achieved by template switching.

Primers used in a second PCR of about 6 to 11 cycles were a sample-barcoded 5' primer and a J-beta primer mix. Every single cDNA molecule received a tag from a template-switch adaptor with 12 random nucleotides. TCRdb reprocessed the 5' RACE reads with MiXCR, giving one entry per CDR3 protein. The sample gives around 800,000 distinct CDR3 sequences, around half of which show up once; over 15% is in the top ten. General observations from the study: Age showed a roughly linear inverse relationship with TCR beta diversity per million T cells. Greater diversity and more naive CD4+ cells were seen in long-lived donors than in aged donors.

V was pared by 6 bases and J by 1 base, with 5 bases of the junction left unmatched. The CDR3 totals 14 residues. Germline CDR1 is LGHDT and CDR2 is YNNKEL (reference sequence). To note about this clonotype: The antigen remains undetermined.

The origin of this receptor is a man of 80 years or more in good health. The sample consisted of blood. The V call is TRBV3-1, the J call TRBJ2-5; 7 bases are shared with TRBD1. The CDR3 DNA is TGTGCCAGCAGACCACAGGGGAGCCAAGAGACCCAGTACTTC. Translation gives CASRPQGSQETQYF.